This TCR beta chain was identified during a study of CD8+CD57+ T cells in acquired aplastic anemia. On the study more broadly: An average of approximately 3.4 ug of DNA was obtained from sorted CD4+ and CD8+ cells. Healthy donors yielded about 10.8 million CD4+ cell reads on average.

Germline CDR1 and CDR2: ENHRY and SYGVKD. The CDR3 runs 17 residues. Findings of the study overall: Roughly 31 CD8+ CDR3 sequences occurred in both the patients and the controls. Patients and healthy controls showed no significant CD8+ Simpson's diversity difference.

With respect to this clonotype: The antigen remains unidentified. One end of the junction does not line up with germline, which may come from a read error.

CDR3 and TCR beta VDJ profiling relied on a genomic DNA template. TCRdb reprocessed the reads with MiXCR, giving one entry per CDR3 protein. The sample contains 400,000 to 450,000 distinct CDR3 sequences, under 80% of which appear only once. Sequencing was done on a sample of sorted CD4+, CD8+, or CD8+CD57+ T cells (not recorded which) from PBMCs. This TCR came from a human donor in good health, serving as a control. The V call is TRBV10-3, the J call TRBJ1-1; possibly TRBD1 for D (5 bases). The CDR3 region has the DNA TGCGCCATCAGTGAGTCGATAGGGGTGGGGACTCACACTGAAGCTTTCTTT. This gives the protein CAISESIGVGTHTEAFF.